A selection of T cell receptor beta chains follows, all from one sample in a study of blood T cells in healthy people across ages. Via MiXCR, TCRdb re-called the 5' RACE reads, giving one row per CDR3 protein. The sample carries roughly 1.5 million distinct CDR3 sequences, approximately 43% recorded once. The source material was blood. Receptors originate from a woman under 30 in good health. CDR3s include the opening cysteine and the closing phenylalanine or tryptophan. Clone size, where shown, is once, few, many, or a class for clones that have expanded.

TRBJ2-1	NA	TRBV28	CASSFGLVYNEQFF
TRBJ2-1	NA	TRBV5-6	CASMVGYNEQFF
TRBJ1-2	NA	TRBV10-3	CAISEENPSGYTF
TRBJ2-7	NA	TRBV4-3	CASSPANGALYEQYF
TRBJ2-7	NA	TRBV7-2	CASSFGAPRGRREQYF
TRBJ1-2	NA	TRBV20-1	CRASIQGYGYTF
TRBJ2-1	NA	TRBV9	CASSVVGDSYNEQFF
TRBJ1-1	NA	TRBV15	CATSRDRYSCEAFF
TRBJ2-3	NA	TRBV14	CASTPSGTPTTDTQYF
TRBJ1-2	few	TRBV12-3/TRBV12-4	CASRRQGLLYGYTF
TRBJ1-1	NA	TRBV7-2	CASSPAALRMNTEAFF
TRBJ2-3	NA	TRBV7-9	CASSSGLAGVVGTDTQYF
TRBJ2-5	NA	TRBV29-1	CSVEGDVETQYF
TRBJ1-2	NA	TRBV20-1	CSARGTVGYTF
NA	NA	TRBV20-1	CSAGLAGGLGGLYNEQYF
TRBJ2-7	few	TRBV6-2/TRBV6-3	CASSSLGSFYEQYF
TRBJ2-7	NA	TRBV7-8	CASSLVPPGQHGQYF
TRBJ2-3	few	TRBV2	CASRAPLAASTDTQYF
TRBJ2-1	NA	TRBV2	CASSAGLNEQFF
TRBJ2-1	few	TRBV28	CASRYIGQRYNEQFF
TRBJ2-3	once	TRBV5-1	CASSYGLAGLSGDTQYF
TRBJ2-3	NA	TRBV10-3	CAIRGTSGGRSTDTQYF
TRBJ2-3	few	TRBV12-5	CASGLGQGNSDTQYF
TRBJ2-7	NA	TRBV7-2	CASSLVGTSAYEQYF
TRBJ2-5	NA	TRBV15	CATSRDPGPETQYF
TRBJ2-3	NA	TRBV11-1	CASRQPTSAYTDTQYF
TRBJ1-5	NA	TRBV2	CASSVSTLPRGQPQHF
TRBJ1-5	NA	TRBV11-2	CASSPPNRDSYSNQPQHF
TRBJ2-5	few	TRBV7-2	CASSLHPGHKETQYF
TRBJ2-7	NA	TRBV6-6	CASSYSPPASSYEQYF
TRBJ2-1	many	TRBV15	CATSRERGSGSSYNEQFF